The 9 T cell receptor beta chains below all came from one sample that was sequenced in a study of cytomegalovirus exposure and HLA in healthy donors. Here immunoSEQ multiplex PCR was the method, and the copy in TCRdb shows in-frame clones only, minus some. In the table there are almost 200,000 clones, roughly 81% of which are singletons. Sequenced material: PBMCs. Every receptor here comes from a woman younger than 45 in good health and CMV-seronegative.

This rearrangement joins TRBV7-9 to TRBJ2-1; TRBD2 aligns across 13 bases. V lost 3 bases, J lost 8 bases, and 7 bases stayed unmatched. The CDR3 has 16 amino acids. From germline, CDR1 is SEHNR and CDR2 FQNEAQ (reference sequence). CDR3 region: CASSFGRTSGSHEQFF. The CDR3 bases are TGTGCCAGCAGCTTTGGGAGGACTAGCGGGAGCCATGAGCAGTTCTTC.

The gene calls are TRBV19 and TRBJ1-3; 8 nucleotides agree with TRBD1. The CDR3 totals 17 residues. Losses at the gene ends were 7 bases for V and 0 bases for J; bases not matched to a gene: 11. Per germline, CDR1 LNHDA and CDR2 SQIVND (reference sequence). The CDR3 loop reads CASTVGTGLNSGNTIYF. The CDR3 region has the DNA TGTGCCAGTACCGTTGGGACAGGTCTCAACTCTGGAAACACCATATATTTT. The variable domain in full, completed from reference TRBV19 and TRBJ1-3, reads DGGITQSPKYLFRKEGQNVTLSCEQNLNHDAMYWYRQDPGQGLRLIYYSQIVNDFQKGDIAEGYSVSREKKESFPLTVTSAQKNPTAFYLCASTVGTGLNSGNTIYFGEGSWLTVV.

This clone has more than one count but fewer than ten. The rearrangement uses TRBV9 and TRBJ1-6, with unresolved D. The CDR3 has 14 residues. Per germline, CDR1 SGDLS and CDR2 YYNGEE. V shed 0 bases and J shed 6 bases, with 7 bases lying between them. The CDR3 loop is CASSVGTVNSPLHF. The CDR3 DNA sequence: TGTGCCAGCAGCGTAGGAACAGTTAATTCACCCCTCCACTTT.

This clone came up a few times. This chain joins TRBV4-1 and TRBJ1-2; D not resolved. Trimming stripped 4 bases from V and 0 bases from J, with 9 bases between. The CDR3 loop spans 14 amino acids. Per germline, CDR1 MGHRA and CDR2 YSYEKL. The CDR3 spells CASSRQDTNYGYTF. The CDR3 coding sequence is TGCGCCAGCAGCCGTCAGGATACTAACTATGGCTACACCTTC.

The chain employs TRBV5-4 and TRBJ2-1; TRBD1 matches at 7 bases. This CDR3 contains 13 residues. V lost 3 bases, J lost 5 bases, and 2 bases stayed unmatched. CDR1 is SGHNT and CDR2 is YYREEE in the germline V gene (reference sequence). CDR3 nucleotide sequence: TGTGCCAGCAGCTACAGGGGAGACAATGAGCAGTTCTTC. This codes for CASSYRGDNEQFF.

V usage is TRBV9 and J usage is TRBJ2-1; TRBD1 matches at 12 bases. CDR3 size: 15 residues. V trimming: 4 bases; J trimming: 10 bases; junction bases outside the gene matches: 9. Germline values: CDR1 SGDLS, CDR2 YYNGEE. CDR3 bases: TGTGCCAGCAGCCCTGAGGGGACAGGGGGCGAGGAGCAGTTCTTC. This encodes CASSPEGTGGEEQFF.

This clone has just a few counts. The gene calls are TRBV30 and TRBJ2-7; D is perhaps TRBD1 (5 bases). V shed 2 bases and J shed 6 bases, with 11 bases lying between them. Germline V gene sequence: CDR1 GTSNPN, CDR2 SVGIG (reference sequence). The CDR3 runs to 12 residues. CDR3: CAWSIEGVEQYF. The CDR3 DNA reads as TGTGCCTGGAGTATTGAAGGGGTCGAGCAGTACTTC.

This clone was counted a single time. V usage is TRBV27 and J usage is TRBJ2-1; the match to TRBD1 covers 8 bases. From germline, CDR1 is MNHEY and CDR2 SMNVEV (reference sequence). Trimming at V came to 6 bases and at J to 3 bases, leaving 7 bases not matched to a gene. There are 15 residues in the CDR3. The CDR3 sequence is CASRTDRVHYNEQFF. CDR3 in DNA: TGTGCCAGCAGAACGGACAGGGTTCACTACAATGAGCAGTTCTTC.

V is TRBV5-1 and J is TRBJ2-7, with 11 bases lining up with TRBD1. The CDR3 runs to 15 residues. V lost 3 bases, J lost 5 bases, and 7 bases stayed unmatched. The V gene's germline CDR1 is SGHRS and CDR2 YFSETQ. CDR3 loop: CASSSPDRGRDEQYF. For the CDR3, the DNA is TGCGCCAGCAGCTCACCGGACAGGGGGCGCGACGAGCAGTACTTC.